Listed here is a single T cell receptor (beta chain). Its target is not known. The sample is drawn from a study of early T cells in non-severe SARS-CoV-2 infection. About the study: Unsorted whole blood bulk RNA was sequenced, with unpaired chains. Notes on the study in general: VDJdb matching favored anti-spike CD8 responses, missing private and CD4 specificities.

CDR1 and CDR2 (germline): SGHAT, FQNNGV. This CDR3 region has 14 residues. V dropped 8 bases and J dropped 1; count of bases not matched to a gene: 3. Attachment of unique molecular identifiers was made to individual cDNA molecules. Each CDR3 protein is one row after TCRdb ran MiXCR on the 5' RACE reads. The sample contains tens of thousands of distinct CDR3 sequences, roughly 6.2% of which appear only once. This chain joins TRBV11-2 and TRBJ2-3; TRBD2 agrees at 10 bases. The sequencing sample was made of whole blood. This TCR was recovered from an adult who was a healthcare worker with PCR-confirmed SARS-CoV-2 infection or an uninfected control (not recorded which). The CDR3 DNA reads TGTGCCAGCTCCGGGACTAGCGGCACAGATACGCAGTATTTT. Translating it yields CASSGTSGTDTQYF.